These T cell receptor beta chains were read from a single sample in a study of cytomegalovirus exposure and HLA in healthy donors. Repertoires were generated with immunoSEQ multiplex PCR, while TCRdb's copy carries only in-frame clones and drops some. The top ten clones hold 1.7% of a sample with around 200,000 clones, 65% to 80% of them seen once. Sequencing was done on a sample of PBMCs. The receptor set was obtained from a man between 50 and 59 years old in good health and CMV-seronegative. CDR3s include the opening cysteine and the closing phenylalanine or tryptophan. The D gene is left open where the match is weak.

NA,TRBJ1-2,TRBV11-2,TGTGCCAGCAGCGTACAGGGTTGGGATGGCTACACCTTC,CASSVQGWDGYTF
TRBD1,TRBJ1-1,TRBV19,TGTGCCAGTAGTATCATCGGGACAGGGAACACTGAAGCTTTCTTT,CASSIIGTGNTEAFF
TRBD2,TRBJ2-7,TRBV9,TGTGCCAGCAGTGCCGGGACTAGCGGGAGGGTACCCTACGAGCAGTACTTC,CASSAGTSGRVPYEQYF
NA,TRBJ1-1,TRBV7-9,TGTGCCAGCTTGGATGGAGCAAACACTGAAGCTTTCTTT,CASLDGANTEAFF
NA,TRBJ2-7,TRBV5-1,TGCGCCAGCAGCTTCCTCGGAGACGAGCAGTACTTC,CASSFLGDEQYF
TRBD1,TRBJ2-7,TRBV19,TGTGCCAGTAGTCTCCGGGACAGGGGCTACGAGCAGTACTTC,CASSLRDRGYEQYF
NA,TRBJ1-2,TRBV2,TGTGCCAGCAGTCTCGACAGTAACTATGGCTACACCTTC,CASSLDSNYGYTF
NA,TRBJ2-1,TRBV11-2,TGTGCCAGCAGCTTCTCTTACAATGAGCAGTTCTTC,CASSFSYNEQFF
NA,TRBJ2-7,TRBV6-5,TGTGCCAGCAGTTACTGGGGCTCCACCTACGAGCAGTACTTC,CASSYWGSTYEQYF
TRBD1,TRBJ1-2,TRBV7-8,TGTGCCAGCAGCCCCCGACAGGGAGTGAGCTATGGCTACACCTTC,CASSPRQGVSYGYTF
TRBD1,TRBJ2-3,TRBV6-1,TGTGCCAGCACCTGGACAGGGGGCACAGATACGCAGTATTTT,CASTWTGGTDTQYF